The rows below give T cell receptor beta chains drawn from one sample of a study of radiotherapy plus CTLA-4 blockade in lung cancer. The protocol was immunoSEQ multiplex PCR, while the TCRdb copy is restricted to in-frame clones and leaves out a portion. The table lists tens of thousands of clones, less than 85% of them singletons. Sequenced material: peripheral blood, taken from a patient treated with radiotherapy plus ipilimumab. The receptors originated from a human donor with non-small cell lung cancer who had stable disease on radiotherapy plus ipilimumab. The CDR3 runs from the conserved cysteine through the conserved F or W. The D gene is left open where the match is weak. Clone sizes are given selectively: once, few, many, or a class where the clone is expanded.

TRBJ2-7 TRBD1 TRBV4-3 - CASSQQGAGSYEQYF TGCGCCAGCAGCCAGCAGGGGGCTGGATCCTACGAGCAGTACTTC
TRBJ2-7 - TRBV28 - CASSLTRAAYEQYF TGTGCCAGCAGTTTAACCAGGGCAGCCTACGAGCAGTACTTC
TRBJ1-2 TRBD1 TRBV30 - CASSLATPDRATF TGTGCCTCCTCGCTTGCTACCCCGGACAGGGCGACCTTC
TRBJ1-2 - TRBV6-6 - CASSYSADGGYTF TGTGCCAGCAGTTACTCCGCGGATGGAGGCTACACCTTC
TRBJ1-5 TRBD1 TRBV2 - CASRKGQEVNQPQHF TGTGCCAGCAGAAAGGGACAGGAAGTAAATCAGCCCCAGCATTTT
TRBJ1-1 - TRBV5-1 - CASSLGHLGNTEAFF TGCGCCAGCAGCTTGGGGCACCTCGGGAACACTGAAGCTTTCTTT
TRBJ2-3 TRBD2 TRBV5-1 - CASSLGLAHADTQYF TGCGCCAGCAGCCTGGGACTAGCGCATGCAGATACGCAGTATTTT
TRBJ1-3 - TRBV19 - CASSIDAGLTRAGNTIYF TGTGCCAGTAGTATAGATGCGGGGTTGACGAGGGCTGGAAACACCATATATTTT
TRBJ2-5 - TRBV5-4 - CASSLISTEETQYF TGTGCCAGCAGCTTGATCTCGACAGAAGAGACCCAGTACTTC
TRBJ1-1 - TRBV10-1 - CASTDLRGAEGMNAEAFF TGCGCCAGCACCGACCTACGAGGGGCAGAGGGTATGAACGCTGAAGCTTTCTTT
TRBJ1-1 - TRBV5-4 once CASSLGRGGNTEAFF TGTGCCAGCAGCTTGGGGAGGGGGGGCAACACTGAAGCTTTCTTT
TRBJ1-6 - TRBV30 - CAWRGGPGINSPLHF TGTGCCTGGAGAGGCGGCCCTGGTATCAATTCACCCCTCCACTTT
TRBJ2-1 - TRBV19 - CASGQNEQFF TGTGCCAGTGGACAGAATGAGCAGTTCTTC
TRBJ2-3 - TRBV27 - CASSPIGWLADTQYF TGTGCCAGCAGTCCAATAGGGTGGTTGGCAGATACGCAGTATTTT
TRBJ2-1 - TRBV7-7 - CASSLAAGSSYNEQFF TGTGCCAGCAGCTTAGCGGCGGGGAGCTCCTACAATGAGCAGTTCTTC
TRBJ2-7 TRBD2 TRBV27 - CASSLIAGEYEQYF TGTGCCAGCAGTTTAATAGCGGGGGAATACGAGCAGTACTTC
TRBJ2-7 - TRBV19 few CASSSSGNSYEQYF TGTGCCAGTAGTAGTAGCGGCAACTCCTACGAGCAGTACTTC
TRBJ2-1 TRBD2 TRBV7-7 - CASSPGTSGGNEQFF TGTGCCAGCAGCCCCGGGACTAGCGGGGGCAATGAGCAGTTCTTC
TRBJ1-4 TRBD1 TRBV28 - CASSLGQGSLPTNEKLFF TGTGCCAGCAGTTTAGGACAGGGGAGCCTTCCTACTAATGAAAAACTGTTTTTT
TRBJ1-1 - TRBV19 - CASSIAVEAFF TGTGCCAGTAGTATAGCAGTTGAAGCTTTCTTT
TRBJ1-3 - TRBV7-2 - CASSFSGAGNTIYF TGTGCCAGCAGCTTTTCAGGAGCCGGAAACACCATATATTTT
TRBJ1-2 - TRBV27 - CASSLGAGTDLSGYTF TGTGCCAGCAGTTTAGGCGCTGGGACGGACCTTTCTGGCTACACCTTC
TRBJ1-6 - TRBV9 - CASSLGADSPLHF TGTGCCAGCAGCCTAGGGGCTGATTCACCCCTCCACTTT
TRBJ2-1 TRBD1 TRBV2 few CASRGTGDENEQFF TGTGCCAGCAGGGGGACAGGGGACGAAAATGAGCAGTTCTTC
TRBJ1-1 TRBD1 TRBV7-9 - CASSSSTGVDTEAFF TGTGCCAGCAGCTCGTCGACAGGGGTGGACACTGAAGCTTTCTTT
TRBJ2-1 TRBD2 TRBV11-3 once CASSQLAGGYHNEQFF TGTGCCAGCAGCCAATTAGCGGGGGGGTATCACAATGAGCAGTTCTTC
TRBJ2-5 - TRBV30 - CAWSYGPRETQYF TGTGCCTGGAGCTACGGGCCTCGGGAGACCCAGTACTTC
TRBJ2-7 - TRBV29-1 - CSVQGTYEQYF TGCAGCGTTCAGGGGACCTACGAGCAGTACTTC
TRBJ2-5 - TRBV6-6 few CASRQLKEGETQYF TGTGCCAGCCGACAACTAAAAGAAGGAGAGACCCAGTACTTC
TRBJ1-2 - TRBV7-9 - CASSSPTAPPDLNYGYTF TGTGCCAGCAGCTCTCCGACAGCTCCACCAGACCTTAACTATGGCTACACCTTC
TRBJ1-4 TRBD1 TRBV7-8 - CASSFFDRDEGEKLFF TGTGCCAGCAGCTTCTTTGACAGGGATGAAGGCGAAAAACTGTTTTTT
TRBJ1-2 - TRBV6-6 - CASSFGDLYGYTF TGTGCCAGCAGCTTCGGGGACCTCTATGGCTACACCTTC
TRBJ2-1 TRBD2 TRBV25-1 - CASSEEGRGGLVEQFF TGTGCCAGCAGTGAAGAGGGGCGGGGGGGCCTGGTAGAGCAGTTCTTC
TRBJ1-1 TRBD1 TRBV19 - CASTPKKGQGMNTEAFF TGTGCCAGTACCCCCAAGAAGGGACAGGGAATGAACACTGAAGCTTTCTTT
TRBJ1-2 - TRBV23-1 - CASSRTRGALRYGYTF TGCGCCAGCAGTCGGACGAGAGGGGCGCTTCGCTATGGCTACACCTTC
TRBJ1-3 - TRBV5-6 - CASSEASEFPIYF TGTGCCAGCAGCGAGGCCTCAGAGTTCCCCATATATTTT
TRBJ1-2 - TRBV19 - CASSIAGFGSSYGYTF TGTGCCAGTAGTATAGCAGGCTTCGGAAGTTCGTATGGCTACACCTTC
TRBJ2-1 TRBD2 TRBV9 - CASSDPLAGHSYNEQFF TGTGCCAGCAGCGACCCCCTAGCGGGGCACTCCTACAATGAGCAGTTCTTC
TRBJ1-3 - TRBV30 - CASQQGASGNTIYF TGTGCCTCTCAACAGGGAGCCTCTGGAAACACCATATATTTT
TRBJ1-1 - TRBV18 - CASSPPLITMNTEAFF TGTGCCAGCTCACCACCGCTGATAACTATGAACACTGAAGCTTTCTTT
TRBJ2-7 - TRBV5-1 - CASSSFYEQYF TGCGCCAGCAGCTCATTCTACGAGCAGTACTTC
TRBJ1-4 - TRBV6-5 - CASSYSAGTNEKLFF TGTGCCAGCAGTTACTCGGCAGGGACTAATGAAAAACTGTTTTTT